This TCR beta chain is from a study of breast tumors, draining lymph nodes, adjacent tissues. This clonotype was recorded once. From the multiplex PCR reads, TCRdb called clonotypes with MiXCR, one entry per CDR3 protein. This sample yields about 230,000 distinct CDR3 sequences, of which approximately 29% are seen a single time; roughly 1.3% belongs to the top ten. Axillary draining lymph nodes of breast cancer patients supplied the node samples. This TCR was sampled from a female donor with breast cancer. Some clones in this sample may be carry-over from other donors' samples. Material for sequencing was axillary lymph node tissue.

The CDR3 DNA reads as TGCGCCAGCAGCCAAGAATTTGCAACTAATGAAAAACTGTTTTTT. Translated: CASSQEFATNEKLFF. The gene calls are TRBV4-3 and TRBJ1-4; D not resolved. Germline CDR1 is LGHNA and CDR2 is YSLEER. The V end was cut by 0 bases, the J end by 0 bases, with 5 bases between. The CDR3 sequence is 15 residues long.